Listed below are T cell receptor beta chains from one sample, sequenced in a study of neurological immune-mediated disorders. In TCRdb, the 5' RACE reads were re-called with MiXCR into one record per CDR3 protein. The sample yields tens of thousands of distinct CDR3 sequences, approximately 5.3% seen once. The specimen was PBMCs. The receptors originated from a human donor with multiple sclerosis. The donor label of this sample is uncertain. Both conserved end residues are part of each CDR3. The D gene is left open where the match is weak. Size values are once, few and many counts, or a class for expanded clones, and some rows have none.

CSARDGGQGPLYGYTF	TGCAGTGCTAGAGATGGGGGACAGGGCCCCCTCTATGGCTACACCTTC	TRBV20-1	TRBJ1-2	TRBD1	many
CASSPLRFSYNEQFF	TGTGCCAGCAGCCCTCTGCGGTTCTCCTACAATGAGCAGTTCTTC	TRBV7-7	TRBJ2-1	-	-
CASSELGDLSGYTF	TGTGCCAGCAGTGAATTGGGGGACCTTAGTGGCTACACCTTC	TRBV6-1	TRBJ1-2	-	-
CSAPVNYQETQYF	TGCAGCGCTCCGGTGAATTACCAAGAGACCCAGTACTTC	TRBV29-1	TRBJ2-5	-	many
CASSLGDRGRVYGYTF	TGCGCCAGCAGCTTAGGGGACAGGGGGCGCGTCTATGGCTACACCTTC	TRBV5-1	TRBJ1-2	TRBD1	many
CATSDREGLSGYTF	TGTGCCACCAGTGACAGGGAAGGCTTGAGTGGCTACACCTTC	TRBV24-1	TRBJ1-2	-	many
CASSRGLGTDTQYF	TGTGCCAGCAGTCGGGGACTTGGCACAGATACGCAGTATTTT	TRBV12-3/TRBV12-4	TRBJ2-3	-	many
CASSPEDLAGDKYEQYF	TGTGCCAGCAGCCCCGAAGATCTAGCGGGAGATAAGTACGAGCAGTACTTC	TRBV7-2	TRBJ2-7	TRBD2	-
CASSPYGTGGPEAFF	TGTGCCAGCAGCCCGTACGGGACAGGGGGGCCTGAAGCTTTCTTT	TRBV3-1	TRBJ1-1	TRBD1	many
CAISESTNLSEQYF	TGTGCCATCAGTGAGTCAACTAACCTAAGCGAGCAGTACTTC	TRBV10-3	TRBJ2-7	-	many
CSAVSGGVPGELFF	TGCAGTGCAGTCAGCGGGGGGGTACCCGGGGAGCTGTTTTTT	TRBV20-1	TRBJ2-2	TRBD2	-
CASSLLALAGYNEQFF	TGCGCCAGCAGCTTGTTGGCCTTGGCCGGGTACAATGAGCAGTTCTTC	TRBV5-1	TRBJ2-1	-	many
CASSPQGESYEQYF	TGTGCCAGCAGTCCCCAGGGGGAATCCTACGAGCAGTACTTC	TRBV12-3/TRBV12-4	TRBJ2-7	TRBD1	many
CSARDPTRRGVTDTQYF	TGCAGTGCTAGAGATCCCACCCGGCGGGGGGTAACAGATACGCAGTATTTT	TRBV20-1	TRBJ2-3	TRBD2	many
CASSTRGNYGYTF	TGTGCCAGTAGTACCAGGGGGAACTATGGCTACACCTTC	TRBV19	TRBJ1-2	TRBD1	few
CASSFLAGVNTGELFF	TGCGCCAGCAGCTTTCTAGCGGGGGTGAACACCGGGGAGCTGTTTTTT	TRBV5-1	TRBJ2-2	TRBD2	many
CASGLIEQFF	TGTGCTAGTGGTTTAATCGAGCAGTTCTTC	TRBV12-5	TRBJ2-1	-	few
CASGLAPHGSYNSPLHF	TGTGCTAGTGGTTTGGCCCCCCACGGGTCCTATAATTCACCCCTCCACTTT	TRBV12-5	TRBJ1-6	-	many
CASSQGSEGAGELFF	TGTGCCAGCAGCCAAGGGTCTGAGGGGGCCGGGGAGCTGTTTTTT	TRBV4-2	TRBJ2-2	-	many
CSARVLGLAGTTDTQYF	TGCAGTGCTAGGGTTCTGGGACTAGCGGGGACCACAGATACGCAGTATTTT	TRBV20-1	TRBJ2-3	TRBD2	many
CASSLAPGTSGGNEQFF	TGTGCCAGCAGCTTAGCCCCCGGGACTAGCGGGGGCAATGAGCAGTTCTTC	TRBV7-2	TRBJ2-1	TRBD2	many
CASKPSTDTQYF	TGCGCCAGCAAACCTAGCACAGATACGCAGTATTTT	TRBV5-1	TRBJ2-3	-	many
CASSVGSGANVLTF	TGCGCCAGCAGCGTCGGGTCTGGGGCCAACGTCCTGACTTTC	TRBV5-1	TRBJ2-6	-	many
CAIPQGLDNYGYTF	TGTGCCATCCCACAGGGGCTTGATAACTATGGCTACACCTTC	TRBV21-1	TRBJ1-2	-	many
CASSLEGFNQPQHF	TGTGCCAGCAGCTTAGAGGGCTTCAATCAGCCCCAGCATTTT	TRBV7-2	TRBJ1-5	-	many